This T cell receptor beta chain came from a study of CD8+ T cells in alopecia areata. The overall study: The drug, oral tofacitinib, was given to treated patients at 5 to 10 mg twice daily.

RNA, once extracted, was reverse transcribed into cDNA for use as the sequencing template. Profiling relied on immunoSEQ multiplex PCR, and the TCRdb table lists in-frame clones only, not all of them. The sample includes some 16,000 clones, approximately 54% of them seen just once. Lesional scalp punch biopsies and peripheral blood were collected from alopecia areata patients. The CDR3 loop spans 16 amino acids. V lost 3 bases, J lost 4 bases, and 10 bases stayed unmatched. CDR1 is SGHTS, CDR2 YDEGEE, per germline. This TCR derives from a human donor with alopecia areata. The sample was skin. The chain links TRBV5-8 to TRBJ2-1; TRBD1 agrees at 7 bases. The CDR3 sequence: CASSSATGLLYNEQFF. The CDR3 DNA follows: TGTGCCAGCAGCTCGGCGACAGGGCTTCTATACAATGAGCAGTTCTTC.